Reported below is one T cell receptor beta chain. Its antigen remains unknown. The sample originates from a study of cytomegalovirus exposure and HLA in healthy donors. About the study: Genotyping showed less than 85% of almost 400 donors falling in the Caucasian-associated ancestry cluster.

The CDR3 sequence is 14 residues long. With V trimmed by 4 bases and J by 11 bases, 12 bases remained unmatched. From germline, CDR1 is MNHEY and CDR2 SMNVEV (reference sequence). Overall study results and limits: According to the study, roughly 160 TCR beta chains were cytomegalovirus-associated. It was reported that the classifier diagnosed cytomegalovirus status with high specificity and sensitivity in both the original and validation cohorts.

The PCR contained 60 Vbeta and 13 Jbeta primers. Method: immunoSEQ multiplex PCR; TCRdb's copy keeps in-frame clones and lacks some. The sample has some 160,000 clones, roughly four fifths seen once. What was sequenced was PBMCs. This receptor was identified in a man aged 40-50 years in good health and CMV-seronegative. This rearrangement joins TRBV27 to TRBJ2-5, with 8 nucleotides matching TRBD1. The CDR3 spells CASSSDRGKREQYF. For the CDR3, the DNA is TGTGCCAGCAGTTCAGACAGGGGTAAGAGAGAGCAGTACTTC.